This is a list of T cell receptor beta chains from one sample in a study of T cells in Graves' hyperthyroidism and ophthalmopathy. TCRdb processed the multiplex PCR reads anew with MiXCR; each CDR3 protein has one entry. The repertoire holds around 700,000 distinct CDR3 sequences, with around 19% as singletons. The sample was blood. The receptors stem from a woman aged 50 to 60 with Graves' hyperthyroidism that later progressed to Graves' ophthalmopathy. CDR3s include the opening cysteine and the closing phenylalanine or tryptophan. Fields, in order: V gene, J gene, D gene, clone size, CDR3 protein, CDR3 DNA. D genes are given only for firm matches. Expanded clones get a size class; other rows say once, few or many, or leave the size out.

TRBV19	TRBJ1-1	TRBD1	few	CASSTWGQRTLGEAFF	TGTGCCAGTAGTACCTGGGGACAGCGAACGCTGGGTGAAGCTTTCTTT
TRBV29-1	TRBJ2-5	TRBD1	.	CSVTGTGVRETQYF	TGCAGCGTTACCGGGACAGGGGTACGGGAGACCCAGTACTTC
TRBV5-8	TRBJ2-2	.	many	CASSLPGQPGELFF	TGTGCCAGCAGCTTGCCCGGACAGCCCGGGGAGCTGTTTTTT
TRBV3-1	TRBJ2-7	.	many	CASSQEAATLYEQYF	TGTGCCAGCAGCCAAGAGGCAGCAACTCTTTACGAGCAGTACTTC
TRBV3-1	TRBJ1-4	.	.	CASSQYEKLFF	TGTGCCAGCAGCCAGTACGAAAAACTGTTTTTT
TRBV2	TRBJ1-6	.	few	CASSEAGTTNSPLHF	TGTGCCAGCAGTGAGGCAGGGACTACTAATTCACCCCTCCACTTT
TRBV3-1	TRBJ2-2	.	many	CASSQPDAGNTGELFF	TGTGCCAGCAGCCAGCCGGACGCGGGGAACACCGGGGAGCTGTTTTTT
TRBV6-1	TRBJ1-5	.	many	CASSFRSGGSNQPQHF	TGTGCCAGCAGCTTTCGGAGCGGTGGGAGCAATCAGCCCCAGCATTTT
TRBV6-2/TRBV6-3	TRBJ1-2	.	.	CASSYVEFLYYGYTF	TGTGCCAGCAGTTATGTGGAGTTCCTCTACTATGGCTACACCTTC
TRBV30	TRBJ2-5	.	.	CAWTPGGTQYF	TGTGCCTGGACCCCTGGGGGAACCCAGTACTTC
TRBV11-2	TRBJ1-1	.	.	CASSLVAYEALNTEAFF	TGTGCCAGCAGCTTAGTGGCTTACGAGGCTTTGAACACTGAAGCTTTCTTT
TRBV6-1	TRBJ2-2	.	.	CASNPSANTGELFF	TGTGCCAGCAACCCTAGCGCAAACACCGGGGAGCTGTTTTTT
TRBV7-7	TRBJ2-1	.	.	CASSSHQSSYNEQFF	TGTGCTAGCAGTTCACACCAGAGCTCCTACAATGAGCAGTTCTTC
TRBV20-1	TRBJ2-1	.	many	CSARDYFSSAMSSYNEQFF	TGCAGTGCTAGAGACTATTTCTCTAGCGCAATGAGCTCCTACAATGAGCAGTTCTTC
TRBV19	TRBJ2-1	TRBD2	.	CASSIAGLAGINEQFF	TGTGCCAGTAGTATCGCGGGACTAGCGGGGATCAATGAGCAGTTCTTC
TRBV20-1	TRBJ1-2	.	few	CSARLEGRRAYGYTF	TGCAGTGCTAGACTAGAGGGCCGTCGGGCCTATGGCTACACCTTC
TRBV6-1	TRBJ1-5	TRBD1	many	CASRYDRGGAQPQHF	TGTGCCAGCAGATACGACAGGGGAGGTGCTCAGCCCCAGCATTTT
TRBV3-1	TRBJ2-5	.	.	CASSLRLVRKQETQYF	TGTGCCAGCAGCTTACGTTTGGTACGGAAACAAGAGACCCAGTACTTC
TRBV7-3	TRBJ2-1	.	many	CASSLGWGGPNEQFF	TGTGCCAGCAGCCTGGGGTGGGGGGGCCCCAATGAGCAGTTCTTC
TRBV11-2	TRBJ2-1	TRBD2	many	CASSVMTGGYNEQFF	TGTGCCAGCAGCGTCATGACGGGGGGCTACAATGAGCAGTTCTTC
TRBV2	TRBJ1-4	.	.	CASRELGTANEKLFF	TGTGCCAGCCGCGAATTGGGGACGGCGAATGAAAAACTGTTTTTT
TRBV10-3	TRBJ2-3	.	few	CAISESRDSTDTQYF	TGTGCCATCAGTGAGTCGAGGGACAGCACAGATACGCAGTATTTT
TRBV9	TRBJ2-6	TRBD1	.	CASSVERQGATGANVLTF	TGTGCCAGCAGCGTAGAGAGACAGGGGGCGACCGGGGCCAACGTCCTGACTTTC
TRBV7-3	TRBJ2-2	.	.	CASSWDGTTGELFF	TGTGCCAGCAGCTGGGACGGGACGACCGGGGAGCTGTTTTTT
TRBV30	TRBJ2-5	.	many	CAWSDGYQETQYF	TGTGCCTGGAGTGACGGGTATCAAGAGACCCAGTACTTC
TRBV7-8	TRBJ1-6	.	many	CASSLGQGRNSPLHF	TGTGCCAGCAGCTTAGGGCAGGGACGTAATTCACCCCTCCACTTT
TRBV3-1	TRBJ1-1	.	many	CASGQGSSNVNTEAFF	TGTGCCAGCGGTCAGGGTTCCTCAAATGTGAACACTGAAGCTTTCTTT